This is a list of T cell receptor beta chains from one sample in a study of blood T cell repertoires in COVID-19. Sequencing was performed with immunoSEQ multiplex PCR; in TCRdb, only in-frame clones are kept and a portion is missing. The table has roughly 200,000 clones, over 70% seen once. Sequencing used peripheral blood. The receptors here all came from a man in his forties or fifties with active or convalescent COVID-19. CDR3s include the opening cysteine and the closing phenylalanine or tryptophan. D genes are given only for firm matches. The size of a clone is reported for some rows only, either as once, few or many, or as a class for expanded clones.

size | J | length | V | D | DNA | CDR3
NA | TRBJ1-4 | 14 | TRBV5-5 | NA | TGTGCCAGCAGCTTGGGAGGAAGGGGTGAAAAACTGTTTTTT | CASSLGGRGEKLFF
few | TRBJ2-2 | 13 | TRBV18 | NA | TGTGCCAGCTCACCCACTAGGACCGGGGAGCTGTTTTTT | CASSPTRTGELFF
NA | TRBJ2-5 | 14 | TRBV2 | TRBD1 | TGTGCCAGCAGTTTAGACAGGGCCCAAGAGACCCAGTACTTC | CASSLDRAQETQYF
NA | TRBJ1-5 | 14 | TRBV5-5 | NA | TGTGCCAGCAGCCAGGGGACGTTTAATCAGCCCCAGCATTTT | CASSQGTFNQPQHF
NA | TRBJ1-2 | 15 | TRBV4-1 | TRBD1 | TGCGCCAGCAGCCAAACGGACAGGGAGGGCTCTGGCTACACCTTC | CASSQTDREGSGYTF
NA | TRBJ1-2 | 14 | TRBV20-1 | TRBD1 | TGCAGTGCTAGTGTAGGACAGGGAAGGTATGGCTACACCTTC | CSASVGQGRYGYTF
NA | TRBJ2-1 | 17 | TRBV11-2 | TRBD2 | TGTGCCAGCAGCTTACCCGGGCGGGGGAGCTCCTACAATGAGCAGTTCTTC | CASSLPGRGSSYNEQFF
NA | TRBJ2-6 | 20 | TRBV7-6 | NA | TGTGCCAGCAGTTTTCTGGGTAGTTTTTGTCACAGTACTGGGGCCAACGTCCTGACTTTC | CASSFLGSFCHSTGANVLTF
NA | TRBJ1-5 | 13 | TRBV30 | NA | TGTGCCTGGGCGGGAGGAGGGGATCAGCCCCAGCATTTT | CAWAGGGDQPQHF
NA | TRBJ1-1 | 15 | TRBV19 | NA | TGTGCCAGTAGTGGAGCGCAGAGCGGAGGCACTGAAGCTTTCTTT | CASSGAQSGGTEAFF
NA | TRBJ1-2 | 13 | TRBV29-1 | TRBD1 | TGCAGCGCTAGACAGGGGCTGGACTATGGCTACACCTTC | CSARQGLDYGYTF
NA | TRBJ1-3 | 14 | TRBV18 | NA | TGTGCCAGCTCACCTTCAGGAGGTGAAAACACCATATATTTT | CASSPSGGENTIYF
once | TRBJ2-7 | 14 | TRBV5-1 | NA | TGCGCCAGCAGCTTCCCAGGACACAACTACGAGCAGTACTTC | CASSFPGHNYEQYF
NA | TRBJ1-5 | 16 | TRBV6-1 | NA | TGTGCCAGCAGTGAAGTTAACAGGGAACTCAATCAGCCCCAGCATTTT | CASSEVNRELNQPQHF
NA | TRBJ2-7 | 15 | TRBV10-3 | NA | TGTGCCATCAGTGAGTCCTGGGACAAAGGCTACGAGCAGTACTTC | CAISESWDKGYEQYF
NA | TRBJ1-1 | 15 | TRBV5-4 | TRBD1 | TGTGCCAGCAGCTTGGGACAGGGGGGGAACACTGAAGCTTTCTTT | CASSLGQGGNTEAFF
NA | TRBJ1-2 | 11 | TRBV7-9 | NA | TGTGCCAGCAGTTCCCTCTATGGCTACACCTTC | CASSSLYGYTF
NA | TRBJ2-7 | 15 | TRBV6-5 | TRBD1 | TGTGCCAGCAGTTCCCTCCCCCAGGGGGCCTACGAGCAGTACTTC | CASSSLPQGAYEQYF
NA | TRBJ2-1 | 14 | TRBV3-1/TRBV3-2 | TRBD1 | TGTGCCAGCAGCCCGTGGACAGGGGTCGATGAGCAGTTCTTC | CASSPWTGVDEQFF
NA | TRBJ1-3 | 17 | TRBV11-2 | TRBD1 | TGTGCCAGCAGCCTATATAGTGACAGGGGCGTCGGAAACACCATATATTTT | CASSLYSDRGVGNTIYF
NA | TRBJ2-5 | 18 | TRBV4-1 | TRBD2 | TGCGCCAGCAGCCAAAAGTCCTTTCTAGCGGGGGGTTATGAGACCCAGTACTTC | CASSQKSFLAGGYETQYF
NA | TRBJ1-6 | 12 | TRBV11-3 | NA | TGTGCCAGCAGCTTTAGCAATTCACCCCTCCACTTT | CASSFSNSPLHF
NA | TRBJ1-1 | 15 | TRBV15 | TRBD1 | TGTGCCACCAGCAGAGGTTCAGGGGGGAACACTGAAGCTTTCTTT | CATSRGSGGNTEAFF
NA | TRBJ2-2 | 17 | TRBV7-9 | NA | TGTGCCAGCAGCCTGAGTGGTGGGCTGCAGAACACCGGGGAGCTGTTTTTT | CASSLSGGLQNTGELFF
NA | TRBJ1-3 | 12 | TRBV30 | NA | TGTGCCTGGGAGGGGCAGAGTGACACCATATATTTT | CAWEGQSDTIYF
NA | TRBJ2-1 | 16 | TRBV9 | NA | TGTGCCAGCACCCCGTCAGCGGTAAGCTCCTACAATGAGCAGTTCTTC | CASTPSAVSSYNEQFF
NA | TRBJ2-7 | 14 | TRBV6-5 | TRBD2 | TGTGCCAGCAGGCCGGGGGGGCGCTCCCTCGAGCAGTACTTC | CASRPGGRSLEQYF
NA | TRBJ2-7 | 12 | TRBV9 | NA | TGTGCCAGGGAGAAAACTCACTACGAGCAGTACTTC | CAREKTHYEQYF
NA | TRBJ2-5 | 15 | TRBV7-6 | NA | TGTGCCAGCAGCTCCCCTTCGGTTGGACGGGGGACCCAGTACTTC | CASSSPSVGRGTQYF
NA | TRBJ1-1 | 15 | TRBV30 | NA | TGTGCCTGGAGTGACCAGGCGGGGGCGAACACTGAAGCTTTCTTT | CAWSDQAGANTEAFF
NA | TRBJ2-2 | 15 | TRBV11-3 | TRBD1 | TGTGCCAGCAGGTCGGGACAGGGGAACACCGGGGAGCTGTTTTTT | CASRSGQGNTGELFF
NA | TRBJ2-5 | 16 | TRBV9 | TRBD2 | TGTGCCAGCAGCCCTAGCGGGGGGTCGAGCGGAGAGACCCAGTACTTC | CASSPSGGSSGETQYF
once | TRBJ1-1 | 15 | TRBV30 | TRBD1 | TGTGCCTGGAGTGTAAAAGGGACAGGGCAAACTGAAGCTTTCTTT | CAWSVKGTGQTEAFF
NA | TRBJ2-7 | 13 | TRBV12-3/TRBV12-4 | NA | TGTGCCAGCAGTTCGGGAGACTTCTACGAGCAGTACTTC | CASSSGDFYEQYF
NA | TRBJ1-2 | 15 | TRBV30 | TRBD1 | TGTGCCTGCCTCCGTCTGGGGACAGGAAACTATGGCTACACCTTC | CACLRLGTGNYGYTF
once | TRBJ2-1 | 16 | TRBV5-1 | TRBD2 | TGCGCCAGCAGCTTGGGACTAGCGGGAGGAAACAATGAGCAGTTCTTC | CASSLGLAGGNNEQFF
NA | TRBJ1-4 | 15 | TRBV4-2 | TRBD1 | TGTGCCAGCAGCCCGTCCGACAGGGGGAATGAAAAACTGTTTTTT | CASSPSDRGNEKLFF
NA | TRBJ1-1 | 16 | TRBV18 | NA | TGTGCCAGCTCACCACCGATGGGAGGCATGAACACTGAAGCTTTCTTT | CASSPPMGGMNTEAFF
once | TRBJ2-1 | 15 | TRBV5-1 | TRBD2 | TGCGCCAGCAGCTTGGGCCTAGCGGGTTATAATGAGCAGTTCTTC | CASSLGLAGYNEQFF